This TCR beta chain was obtained from a study of regulatory T cells in long-lasting Graves disease. Study-level results: The TCR repertoire of persistent Graves' patients was less diverse than that of newly diagnosed ones. The small sample size may have reduced accuracy.

The germline CDR1 and CDR2 sequences are GTSNPN and SVGIG (reference sequence). CDR3 length: 14 amino acids. Trimming stripped 6 bases from V and 2 bases from J, with 17 bases between. Combining iRepertoire HTBI primers with Arm-PCR of CDR3 regions, the authors built TCR beta libraries. TCRdb re-analysed the multiplex PCR reads in MiXCR, keeping a single row per CDR3 protein. The table includes roughly 500,000 distinct CDR3 sequences, around 20% detected once. The time point: persistent/refractory GD, antithyroid drugs over 5 years with positive TRAb. Extracted RNA from PBMCs served as the source of the TCR library. This clonotype occurred many times. Its antigen is as yet unknown.

The clonotype was recovered from a female donor with Graves disease. Source: peripheral blood mononuclear cells (PBMCs), taken when the disease was refractory, from a patient treated with antithyroid drugs. The chain employs TRBV30 and TRBJ2-7; tentatively, D is TRBD1 (6 bases). DNA for the CDR3: TGTGCCTGTCAAGAAGAAGGGACACCCTACGAGCAGTACTTC. Protein product: CACQEEGTPYEQYF.